This TCR beta chain was sequenced for a study of cytomegalovirus exposure and HLA in healthy donors. The PCR employed 60 Vbeta primers together with 13 Jbeta primers. Using immunoSEQ multiplex PCR, the repertoire was profiled, and TCRdb retains in-frame clones only, with some absent. The repertoire table contains roughly 60,000 clones. This CDR3 spans 16 amino acids. Germline V gives CDR1 LNHDA, CDR2 SQIVND (reference sequence). V shed 7 bases and J 3 bases; nucleotides not matched to a gene: 12. The J gene is TRBJ2-5, the V gene TRBV19; TRBD2 aligns across 9 bases. The sample was PBMCs. The clonotype comes from a young woman in good health and CMV-seronegative. The CDR3: CASKRVSSSGEETQYF. CDR3 coding DNA: TGTGCCAGTAAAAGAGTATCGTCTAGCGGGGAAGAGACCCAGTACTTC.